This T cell receptor (beta chain) was sequenced in a study of post-analysis software for immune sequencing data. The wider study: Included courses were relapsing-remitting and secondary progressive multiple sclerosis; progressive-relapsing multiple sclerosis was also included.

Findings and caveats of the study: In patients, about 5 TRBV segments were more frequent than in controls, with TRBV5-6, TRBV5-1 and TRBV20-1 among them. Samples from one preparation batch, clustered by F measure, grouped strongly together. Comparison with controls showed significantly lower normalized Chao1 diversity in multiple sclerosis patients.

In regard to this clonotype: The antigen remains unidentified. The junction departs from germline at one end; a sequencing error may be responsible.

Researchers reported that TCR beta cDNA libraries carried unique molecular identifiers. Yield was roughly 0.5 million cDNA molecules from around 1 to 10 million T cells. In TCRdb, the PCR reads were re-called with MiXCR into one record per CDR3 protein. The table lists roughly 600,000 distinct CDR3 sequences, about 40% of them singletons. The CDR3 spans 14 residues. Material: blood. This receptor was taken from a girl under 18 with multiple sclerosis. The J gene is TRBJ2-5, the V gene TRBV12-3 or TRBV12-4; TRBD1 agrees at 8 bases. As DNA, the CDR3 is TGTGTCAGCAATACTGGGACAGGCCAAGAGACCCAGTACTTC. It is translated as CVSNTGTGQETQYF.